This T cell receptor beta chain was sequenced for a study of regulatory T cells in long-lasting Graves disease. The CDR3 covers 14 residues. Germline V gene data show CDR1 as MDHEN and CDR2 as SYDVKM. This clonotype was picked up a small number of times. A much larger clone differs by one base, so this may be a read error. Arm-PCR of CDR3 regions and iRepertoire HTBI primers were used to build TCR beta libraries. TCRdb redid the calling of the multiplex PCR reads with MiXCR, one entry per CDR3 protein. The sample has a few hundred thousand distinct CDR3 sequences, around a quarter seen once. As to time point: persistent/refractory GD, antithyroid drugs over 5 years with positive TRAb. Isolated PBMC RNA provided the starting material for the TCR library.

The specimen was peripheral blood mononuclear cells (PBMCs), collected when the disease was refractory, from a patient treated with antithyroid drugs. The TCR was taken from a female donor with Graves disease. J is TRBJ1-1 and V is TRBV28; D might be TRBD1 (5 bases). CDR3 sequence reads: CVSVPPGTLTEAFF. For the CDR3, the DNA is TGTGTCAGCGTTCCTCCCGGGACTCTCACTGAAGCTTTCTTT.